The next 29 T cell receptor beta chains were all read from a single sample in a study of T cells in Graves' hyperthyroidism and ophthalmopathy. Amplification yielded TCR beta CDR3 regions, with RNA transcripts as the source. First-round RT-PCR with HTBI primers amplified the TCR CDR3 region. A single record per CDR3 protein comes from TCRdb applying MiXCR to the multiplex PCR reads. The data contain approximately 870,000 distinct CDR3 sequences, 35% to 40% of them seen just once; the ten biggest clones take up about 9%. Material for sequencing was blood. The origin of the receptors is a young man with Graves' hyperthyroidism.

This clonotype was detected ten times or more. The rearrangement uses TRBV29-1 and TRBJ2-7, with D perhaps TRBD1 or TRBD2 (5 bases each). The germline V and J ends were trimmed by 4 bases and 0 bases, with 19 bases remaining between them. The CDR3 totals 16 residues. CDR1 and CDR2 (germline): SQVTM, ANQGSEA. The CDR3 nucleotides are TGCAGCGTTGTGGGGGTCAGGGCAACCAGCTCCTACGAGCAGTACTTC. Its protein product is CSVVGVRATSSYEQYF.

CDR3 DNA sequence: TGCAGTGCTAAGCGGCCAAACTATGGCTACACCTTC. It is translated as CSAKRPNYGYTF. This chain joins TRBV20-1 and TRBJ1-2, with D uncertain. In germline, CDR1 is DFQATT, CDR2 SNEGSKA (reference sequence). The CDR3 runs to 12 residues. The V gene lost 4 bases and the J gene lost 2 bases, with 8 bases spanning the gap.

There are a few counts of this clonotype. V is TRBV7-6 and J is TRBJ2-2; tentative D call: TRBD1 (5 bases). The CDR3 runs to 14 residues. V was cut by 4 bases and J by 5 bases, with 11 bases left in between. CDR1 is SGHVS and CDR2 is FNYEAQ in the germline V gene. The CDR3 region is CASSSTGPTGELFF. In DNA, the CDR3 is TGTGCCAGCAGCTCAACAGGTCCTACCGGGGAGCTGTTTTTT.

The table lists this clonotype with many counts. V usage is TRBV10-3 and J usage is TRBJ2-5; D may be TRBD1 (7 bases). The CDR3 is made up of 14 amino acids. CDR1 is ENHRY, CDR2 SYGVKD, per germline. V was shortened by 3 bases and J by 4 bases, with 12 bases between the two germline ends. The CDR3 spells CAISDRQGGETQYF. For the CDR3, the DNA is TGTGCCATCAGTGATCGGCAGGGGGGAGAGACCCAGTACTTC.

The CDR3 spells CASSVDGGVTDTQYF. The DNA for the CDR3 is TGTGCCAGCAGCGTAGATGGAGGGGTTACAGATACGCAGTATTTT. The chain has TRBV9 and TRBJ2-3; D perhaps matches TRBD2 (6 bases). The germline V gene encodes CDR1 SGDLS and CDR2 YYNGEE. The CDR3 loop spans 15 amino acids. V lost 0 bases, J lost 3 bases, and 11 bases lay in between.

Worth noting for this clonotype: A clone one base away is much larger, so this may be a read error. This sequence joins TRBV29-1 and TRBJ2-7; 7 nucleotides line up with TRBD2. Near its end, the DNA agrees better with TRBJ2-1, so the J call may be wrong. In germline, CDR1 is SQVTM, CDR2 ANQGSEA. This CDR3 region has 12 residues. In DNA form, the CDR3 reads TGCAGCGTTGCTAGCGGACCCTACGAGCAGTTCTTC. This encodes CSVASGPYEQFF.

The V and J genes are TRBV20-1 and TRBJ1-1, with D possibly being TRBD1 (5 bases). The CDR3 is made up of 12 amino acids. Germline V lookup: CDR1 DFQATT, CDR2 SNEGSKA (reference sequence). Trimming pared 6 bases from V and 5 bases from J, leaving 13 bases between. Written as DNA, the CDR3 is TGCAGTGCCCTACAGGAAGCGACTGAAGCTTTCTTT. Its translation: CSALQEATEAFF.

CDR3 in DNA: TGCGCCAGCAGCCAAAAAGGACTGGGACAGGGGGGAGGCTACACCTTC. This encodes CASSQKGLGQGGGYTF. The rearrangement uses TRBV5-1 and TRBJ1-2, with 11 bases that match TRBD1. CDR1 is SGHRS, CDR2 YFSETQ, per germline. This CDR3 region has 16 residues. V lost 4 bases, J lost 8 bases, and 13 bases stayed unmatched.

The chain recombines TRBV19 with TRBJ2-2; 8 bases map to TRBD1. The CDR3 covers 16 residues. V shed 5 bases, J shed 4 bases, and the junction held 9 bases outside the gene matches. Germline values: CDR1 LNHDA, CDR2 SQIVND (reference sequence). This CDR3 reads CASSPTGGVVTGELFF. CDR3 DNA sequence: TGTGCCAGTAGTCCAACAGGGGGTGTCGTCACCGGGGAGCTGTTTTTT. Complete variable domain (other parts from reference TRBV19 and TRBJ2-2): DGGITQSPKYLFRKEGQNVTLSCEQNLNHDAMYWYRQDPGQGLRLIYYSQIVNDFQKGDIAEGYSVSREKKESFPLTVTSAQKNPTAFYLCASSPTGGVVTGELFFGEGSRLTVL.

The rearrangement uses TRBV19 and TRBJ1-2, with 8 bases lining up with TRBD1. Germline V gene data show CDR1 as LNHDA and CDR2 as SQIVND (reference sequence). Trimming cost V 7 bases and J 4 bases; bases outside gene matches: 8. The CDR3 loop spans 14 amino acids. The CDR3 sequence: CASTGTGLSYGYTF. The DNA for the CDR3 is TGTGCCAGTACCGGGACAGGCCTCTCCTATGGCTACACCTTC.

This clonotype was recorded many times. The chain joins TRBV7-3 to TRBJ1-1; possible D gene TRBD1, 5 bases. Between the trimmed V and J ends, which lost 6 bases and 1 base, there was a span of 12 bases. The CDR3 runs 14 residues. Germline V CDR1 and CDR2: SGHTA, FQGTGA. CDR3 amino acids: CASSSGTRNTEAFF. For the CDR3, the DNA is TGTGCCAGCAGTTCCGGGACGAGGAACACTGAAGCTTTCTTT.

Of note for this clonotype: A much larger clone differs from this one at a single base, so this may be a read error. CDR3: CSARGGKMNTEAFF. In DNA, the CDR3 is TGCAGTGCTAGAGGTGGCAAGATGAACACTGAAGCTTTCTTT. This chain connects TRBV20-1 to TRBJ1-1; D call uncertain. CDR1 is DFQATT, CDR2 SNEGSKA, per germline (reference sequence). This CDR3 spans 14 amino acids. V lost 1 base and J lost 0, with 9 bases in between.

Concerning this clonotype itself: The germline gene is not matched at one end of the junction; a read error may be the cause. This rearrangement joins TRBV7-7 to TRBJ2-2, with D possibly called TRBD1 or TRBD2 (6 bases each). Germline CDR1 is SSHAT and CDR2 is FNYEAQ (reference sequence). The CDR3 spans 15 residues. CDR3: CASSLAKGDSGELFF. The CDR3 region has the DNA TGTGCTAGCAGCTTAGCGAAGGGGGACTCCGGGGAGCTGTTTTTT.

This clonotype appeared many times. The chain combines TRBV19 with TRBJ1-2; a weak D match, TRBD1 (5 bases). This CDR3 comprises 14 residues. Trimming took 6 bases from V and 8 from J, leaving 19 bases between them. Germline loops: CDR1 LNHDA, CDR2 SQIVND (reference sequence). The CDR3 protein is CASSRPGARWGYTF. CDR3 nucleotides: TGTGCCAGTAGCCGCCCCGGGGCCAGGTGGGGCTACACCTTC.

This clonotype came up many times. The rearrangement joins TRBV19 to TRBJ1-1, with D maybe TRBD1 (6 bases). Germline-derived CDR1 and CDR2 are LNHDA and SQIVND (reference sequence). The CDR3 sequence is 16 residues long. Trimming removed 3 bases from V and 3 bases from J, with 17 bases in between. The CDR3, as DNA: TGTGCCAGTAGTATTCGGGCAGGGGCAGGAGACACTGAAGCTTTCTTT. Encoded protein: CASSIRAGAGDTEAFF.

Ten or more counts support this clonotype. The J gene is TRBJ1-5, the V gene TRBV15; D uncertain. CDR1 and CDR2 from the germline V gene are LNHNV and YYDKDF (reference sequence). The V end was cut by 9 bases, the J end by 0 bases, with 9 bases between. The CDR3 is made up of 13 amino acids. The CDR3 DNA reads as TGTGCCACAGGGCAGAATAGCAATCAGCCCCAGCATTTT. Translating it yields CATGQNSNQPQHF.

The chain has TRBV10-3 and TRBJ2-3; 10 nucleotides align to TRBD1. Germline V gene sequence: CDR1 ENHRY, CDR2 SYGVKD. This CDR3 has 13 amino acids. The trim removed 10 bases at V and 3 bases at J, leaving 4 bases unmatched. In DNA, the CDR3 is TGTGCCACCGGGACAGGGGTAACAGATACGCAGTATTTT. Protein product: CATGTGVTDTQYF.

This rearrangement joins TRBV20-1 to TRBJ2-5; D gene unclear. Trimming took 3 bases from V and 3 from J, leaving 14 bases between them. Germline V CDR1 and CDR2: DFQATT, SNEGSKA (reference sequence). The CDR3 loop spans 14 amino acids. CDR3 bases: TGCAGTGCTAGGTCAGGAAGAACTGAAGAGACCCAGTACTTC. It translates to CSARSGRTEETQYF.

This clonotype was recorded many times. The chain employs TRBV29-1 and TRBJ2-2; no definite D call. The V end lost 1 base, the J end lost 6 bases, and 9 bases lay between the germline ends. The CDR3 sequence is 13 residues long. CDR1 and CDR2 from the germline V gene are SQVTM and ANQGSEA. The CDR3 reads CSVEVGSAGELFF. The CDR3 DNA reads TGCAGCGTTGAAGTAGGGTCCGCCGGGGAGCTGTTTTTT.

This clonotype has at least ten counts. The J gene is TRBJ1-6, the V gene TRBV2, with D tentatively TRBD1 (5 bases). Trimming removed 2 bases from V and 7 bases from J, with 9 bases in between. CDR1 is SNHLY and CDR2 is FYNNEI in the germline V gene. The CDR3 is made up of 14 amino acids. CDR3 in DNA: TGTGCCAGCAGTGAATTCGGGGGGAATTCACCCCTCCACTTT. Encoded protein: CASSEFGGNSPLHF. Full variable domain (rest looked up from reference TRBV2 and TRBJ1-6): EPEVTQTPSHQVTQMGQEVILRCVPISNHLYFYWYRQILGQKVEFLVSFYNNEISEKSEIFDDQFSVERPDGSNFTLKIRSTKLEDSAMYFCASSEFGGNSPLHFGNGTRLTVT.

CDR3 sequence: CASSTQGDVETQYF. The DNA of the CDR3 is TGTGCCAGCAGCACCCAGGGAGACGTAGAGACCCAGTACTTC. The chain is built from TRBV9 and TRBJ2-5; D assignment may be TRBD1 or TRBD2 (5 bases each). V was pared by 4 bases and J by 4 bases, with 14 bases between. Looked up from germline, CDR1 is SGDLS and CDR2 is YYNGEE. CDR3 length equals 14 residues.

This clonotype appeared many times. The CDR3 DNA is TGCGCCAGCAGCCACAGAAGGGGTAGTCAGCCCCAGCATTTT. Translating gives CASSHRRGSQPQHF. The gene calls are TRBV4-3 and TRBJ1-5; the D gene is possibly TRBD1 (5 bases). From germline, CDR1 is LGHNA and CDR2 YSLEER. Trimming shortened V by 3 bases and J by 6 bases, and 12 bases separated the two germline ends. CDR3 length: 14 residues.

This clonotype was picked up a small number of times. V is TRBV4-1 and J is TRBJ2-5; no clear D gene. V was cut by 1 base and J by 2 bases, with 5 bases left in between. Germline lookup yields CDR1 MGHRA and CDR2 YSYEKL. The CDR3 is made up of 13 amino acids. CDR3 residues: CASSQVIQETQYF. The CDR3 DNA sequence: TGCGCCAGCAGCCAAGTGATACAAGAGACCCAGTACTTC.

The genes are TRBV7-2 and TRBJ2-5; the D gene is possibly TRBD2 (6 bases). Trimming pared 5 bases from V and 10 bases from J, leaving 35 bases between. Germline V gene data show CDR1 as SGHTA and CDR2 as FQGNSA. The CDR3 contains 19 residues. The CDR3 loop is CASSAQGGAGDVRQINQYF. The CDR3 nucleotides read TGTGCCAGCAGCGCCCAAGGAGGGGCCGGGGATGTGAGACAAATCAACCAGTACTTC.

The chain employs TRBV2 and TRBJ2-7; 7 bases align to TRBD1. This CDR3 has 15 amino acids. J gave up 2 bases and V 1 base, and 5 bases lay outside the gene matches. Germline CDR1 reads SNHLY; CDR2 reads FYNNEI. CDR3 nucleotide sequence: TGTGCCAGCAGTGAAGGCGGCAGGGGGACCTACGAGCAGTACTTC. As protein: CASSEGGRGTYEQYF.

The J gene is TRBJ1-1, the V gene TRBV6-5; perhaps TRBD1 as D (5 bases). The V gene's germline CDR1 is MNHEY and CDR2 SVGAGI. The CDR3 totals 14 residues. V was clipped by 2 bases and J by 3 bases, with 10 bases between them. The CDR3 loop is CASSYVVGDTEAFF. In nucleotides, the CDR3 is TGTGCCAGCAGTTACGTTGTGGGGGACACTGAAGCTTTCTTT.

This clonotype was seen many times. The J gene is TRBJ2-5, the V gene TRBV2, with D unclear. Trimming pared 3 bases from V and 3 bases from J, leaving 2 bases between. The germline V gene encodes CDR1 SNHLY and CDR2 FYNNEI. The CDR3 extends over 11 amino acids. The CDR3 nucleotides read TGTGCCAGCAGTGACGAAGAGACCCAGTACTTC. Translation gives CASSDEETQYF. Supplemented by reference TRBV2 and TRBJ2-5, the full variable domain reads EPEVTQTPSHQVTQMGQEVILRCVPISNHLYFYWYRQILGQKVEFLVSFYNNEISEKSEIFDDQFSVERPDGSNFTLKIRSTKLEDSAMYFCASSDEETQYFGPGTRLLVL.

This clonotype appeared a few times. The chain carries TRBV7-9 and TRBJ1-1; 7 bases agree with TRBD1. Germline trimming cut 5 bases from V and 11 bases from J; bases unmatched to any gene: 20. Per germline, CDR1 SEHNR and CDR2 FQNEAQ (reference sequence). The CDR3 has 16 amino acids. CDR3 loop: CASSPWDSSPDGRAFF. CDR3 nucleotides: TGTGCCAGCAGCCCCTGGGACAGCTCCCCCGACGGGCGTGCTTTCTTT.

This clonotype occurred many times. This chain links TRBV7-8 with TRBJ2-7; TRBD2 aligns across 7 bases. V dropped 5 bases and J dropped 4; count of bases not matched to a gene: 8. Per germline, CDR1 SGHVS and CDR2 FQNEAQ. This CDR3 is 14 amino acids long. CDR3 in DNA: TGTGCCAGCAGCAGAGGACTAGTAGGTTACGAGCAGTACTTC. The encoded protein is CASSRGLVGYEQYF.